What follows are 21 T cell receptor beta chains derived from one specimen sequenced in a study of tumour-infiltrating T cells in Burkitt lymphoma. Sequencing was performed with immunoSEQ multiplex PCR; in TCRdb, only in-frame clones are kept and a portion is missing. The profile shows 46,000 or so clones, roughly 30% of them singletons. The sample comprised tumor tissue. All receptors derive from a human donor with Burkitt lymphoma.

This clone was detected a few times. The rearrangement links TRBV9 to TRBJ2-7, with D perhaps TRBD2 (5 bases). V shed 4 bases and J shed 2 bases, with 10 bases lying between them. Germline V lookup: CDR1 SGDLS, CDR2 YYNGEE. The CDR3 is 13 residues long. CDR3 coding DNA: TGTGCCAGCAGCTCAGGCGGGCCCTACGAGCAGTACTTC. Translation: CASSSGGPYEQYF.

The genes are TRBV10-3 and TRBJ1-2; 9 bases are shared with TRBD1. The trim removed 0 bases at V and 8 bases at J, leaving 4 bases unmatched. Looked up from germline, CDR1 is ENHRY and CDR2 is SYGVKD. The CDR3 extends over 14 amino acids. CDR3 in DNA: TGTGCCATCAGTGAGTCGGCGGACAGGGGAGGCTACACCTTC. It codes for CAISESADRGGYTF.

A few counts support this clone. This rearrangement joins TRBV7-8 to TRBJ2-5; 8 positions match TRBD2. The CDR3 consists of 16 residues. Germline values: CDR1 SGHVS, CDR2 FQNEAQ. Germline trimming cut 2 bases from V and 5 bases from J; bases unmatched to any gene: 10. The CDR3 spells CASSLIAGSFRETQYF. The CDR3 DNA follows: TGTGCCAGCAGCTTAATAGCGGGGAGTTTCCGCGAGACCCAGTACTTC. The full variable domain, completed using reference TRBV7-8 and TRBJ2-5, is GAGVSQSPRYKVAKRGQDVALRCDPISGHVSLFWYQQALGQGPEFLTYFQNEAQLDKSGLPSDRFFAERPEGSVSTLKIQRTQQEDSAVYLCASSLIAGSFRETQYFGPGTRLLVL.

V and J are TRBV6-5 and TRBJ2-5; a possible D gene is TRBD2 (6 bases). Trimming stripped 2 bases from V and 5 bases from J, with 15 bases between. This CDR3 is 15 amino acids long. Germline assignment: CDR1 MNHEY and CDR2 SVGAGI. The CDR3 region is CASSYVGPRGETQYF. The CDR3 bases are TGTGCCAGCAGTTACGTGGGACCCCGGGGGGAGACCCAGTACTTC.

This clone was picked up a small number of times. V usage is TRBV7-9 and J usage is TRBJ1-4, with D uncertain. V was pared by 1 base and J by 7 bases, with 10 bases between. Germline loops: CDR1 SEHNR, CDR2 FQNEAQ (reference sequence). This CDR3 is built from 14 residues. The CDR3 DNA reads TGTGCCAGCAGCTTAGGCAGCCTTGGTGAAAAACTGTTTTTT. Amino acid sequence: CASSLGSLGEKLFF. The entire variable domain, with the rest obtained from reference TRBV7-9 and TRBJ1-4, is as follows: DTGVSQNPRHKITKRGQNVTFRCDPISEHNRLYWYRQTLGQGPEFLTYFQNEAQLEKSRLLSDRFSAERPKGSFSTLEIQRTEQGDSAMYLCASSLGSLGEKLFFGSGTQLSVL.

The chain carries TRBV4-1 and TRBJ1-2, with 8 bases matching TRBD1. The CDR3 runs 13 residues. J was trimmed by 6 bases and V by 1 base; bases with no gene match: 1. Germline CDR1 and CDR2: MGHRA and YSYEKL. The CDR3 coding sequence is TGCGCCAGCAGCCAAGTGACAGGGGATGGCTACACCTTC. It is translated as CASSQVTGDGYTF.

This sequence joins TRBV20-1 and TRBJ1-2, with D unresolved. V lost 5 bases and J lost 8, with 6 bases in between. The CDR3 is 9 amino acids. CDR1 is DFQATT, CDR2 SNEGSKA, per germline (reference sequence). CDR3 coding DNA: TGCAGTGCTTATCTGGGCTACACCTTC. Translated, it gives CSAYLGYTF.

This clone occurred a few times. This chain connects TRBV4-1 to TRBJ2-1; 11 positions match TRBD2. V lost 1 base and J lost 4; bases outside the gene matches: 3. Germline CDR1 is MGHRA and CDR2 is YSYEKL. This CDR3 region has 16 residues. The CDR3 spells CASSQVLAGGYNEQFF. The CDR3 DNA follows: TGCGCCAGCAGCCAAGTTCTAGCGGGGGGTTACAATGAGCAGTTCTTC.

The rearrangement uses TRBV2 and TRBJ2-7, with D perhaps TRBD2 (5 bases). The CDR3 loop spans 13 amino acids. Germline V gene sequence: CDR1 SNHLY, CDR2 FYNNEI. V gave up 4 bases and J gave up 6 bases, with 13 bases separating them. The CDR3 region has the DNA TGTGCCAGCAGTGTTCGGGATATGCGCGAGCAGTACTTC. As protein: CASSVRDMREQYF.

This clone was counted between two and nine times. Here the CDR3 reads CASSYSGGGGNQPQHF. The CDR3 nucleotides read TGTGCCAGCAGTTACTCCGGCGGTGGGGGCAATCAGCCCCAGCATTTT. The gene calls are TRBV6-6 and TRBJ1-5, with D unresolved. Trimming took 0 bases from V and 2 from J, leaving 11 bases between them. In germline, CDR1 is MNHNY, CDR2 SVGAGI (reference sequence). This CDR3 spans 16 amino acids.

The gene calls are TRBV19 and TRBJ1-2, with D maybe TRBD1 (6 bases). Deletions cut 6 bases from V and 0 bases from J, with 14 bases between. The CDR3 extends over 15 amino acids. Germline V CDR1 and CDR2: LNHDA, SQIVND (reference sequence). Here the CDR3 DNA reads TGTGCCAGTAGGAGCAGGGGCGCTGCTAACTATGGCTACACCTTC. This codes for CASRSRGAANYGYTF.

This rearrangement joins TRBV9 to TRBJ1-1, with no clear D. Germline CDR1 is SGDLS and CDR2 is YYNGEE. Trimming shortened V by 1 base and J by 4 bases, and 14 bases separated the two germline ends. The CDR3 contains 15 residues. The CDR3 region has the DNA TGTGCCAGCAGCGTAACCTCTCTGGGAAGCACTGAAGCTTTCTTT. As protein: CASSVTSLGSTEAFF.

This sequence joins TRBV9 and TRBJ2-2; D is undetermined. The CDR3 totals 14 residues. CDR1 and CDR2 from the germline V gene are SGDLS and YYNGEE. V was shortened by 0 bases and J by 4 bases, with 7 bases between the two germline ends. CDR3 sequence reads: CASSVGHRTGELFF. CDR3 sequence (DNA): TGTGCCAGCAGCGTAGGTCATCGCACCGGGGAGCTGTTTTTT.

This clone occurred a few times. This chain's CDR3 is CASSIDGTYGYTF. In nucleotides, the CDR3 is TGTGCCAGTAGTATAGATGGGACATATGGCTACACCTTC. This chain connects TRBV19 to TRBJ1-2; D is perhaps TRBD1 (6 bases). Trimming pared 0 bases from V and 5 bases from J, leaving 7 bases between. Germline assignment: CDR1 LNHDA and CDR2 SQIVND (reference sequence). The CDR3 totals 13 residues.

The CDR3 sequence: CASRGRLSYEQYF. The CDR3 region has the DNA TGTGCCAGCCGTGGACGGCTCTCCTACGAGCAGTACTTC. The J gene is TRBJ2-7, the V gene TRBV6-1; D gene ambiguous. This CDR3 is 13 amino acids long. Trimming removed 8 bases from V and 0 bases from J, with 11 bases in between. From germline, CDR1 is MNHNS and CDR2 SASEGT.

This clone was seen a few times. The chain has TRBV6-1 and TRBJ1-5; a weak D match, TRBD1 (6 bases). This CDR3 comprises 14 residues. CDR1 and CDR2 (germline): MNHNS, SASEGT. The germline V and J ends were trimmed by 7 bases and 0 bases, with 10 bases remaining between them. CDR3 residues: CASIRGYSNQPQHF. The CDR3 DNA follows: TGTGCCAGCATAAGGGGGTATAGCAATCAGCCCCAGCATTTT.

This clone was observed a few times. CDR3 sequence (DNA): TGTGCCAGCAGTTACACCGGGACAGACTACGAGCAGTACTTC. This encodes CASSYTGTDYEQYF. The chain has TRBV27 and TRBJ2-7; 7 bases are shared with TRBD1. Trimming took 4 bases from V and 3 from J; bases not matched to a gene: 6. This CDR3 is built from 14 residues. Germline CDR1 and CDR2: MNHEY and SMNVEV (reference sequence).

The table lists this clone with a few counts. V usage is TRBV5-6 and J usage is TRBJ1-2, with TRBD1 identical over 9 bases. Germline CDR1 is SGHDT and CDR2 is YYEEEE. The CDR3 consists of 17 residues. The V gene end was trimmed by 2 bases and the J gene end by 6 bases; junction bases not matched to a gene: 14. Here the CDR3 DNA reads TGTGCCAGCAGCTTTGGACAGGGGCAGAATCTTTTCAATGGCTACACCTTC. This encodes CASSFGQGQNLFNGYTF.

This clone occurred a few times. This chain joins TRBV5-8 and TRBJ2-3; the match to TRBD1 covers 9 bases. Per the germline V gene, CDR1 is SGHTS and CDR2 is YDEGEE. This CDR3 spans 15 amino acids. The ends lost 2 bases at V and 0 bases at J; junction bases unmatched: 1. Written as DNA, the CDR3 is TGTGCCAGCAGCTTCGGACAGGGGAGCACAGATACGCAGTATTTT. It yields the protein CASSFGQGSTDTQYF.

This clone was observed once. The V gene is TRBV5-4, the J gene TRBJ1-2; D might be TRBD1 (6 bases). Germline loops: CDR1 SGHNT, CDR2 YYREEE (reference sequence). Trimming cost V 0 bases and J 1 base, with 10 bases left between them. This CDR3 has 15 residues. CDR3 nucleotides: TGTGCCAGCAGCTTGGGAGGACAGATTAACTATGGCTACACCTTC. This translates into CASSLGGQINYGYTF.

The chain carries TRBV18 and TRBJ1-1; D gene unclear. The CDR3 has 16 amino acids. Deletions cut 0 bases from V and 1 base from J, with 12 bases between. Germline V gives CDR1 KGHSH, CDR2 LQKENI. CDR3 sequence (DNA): TGTGCCAGCTCACCACCCTCGGGAGGCCGGAACACTGAAGCTTTCTTT. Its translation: CASSPPSGGRNTEAFF.